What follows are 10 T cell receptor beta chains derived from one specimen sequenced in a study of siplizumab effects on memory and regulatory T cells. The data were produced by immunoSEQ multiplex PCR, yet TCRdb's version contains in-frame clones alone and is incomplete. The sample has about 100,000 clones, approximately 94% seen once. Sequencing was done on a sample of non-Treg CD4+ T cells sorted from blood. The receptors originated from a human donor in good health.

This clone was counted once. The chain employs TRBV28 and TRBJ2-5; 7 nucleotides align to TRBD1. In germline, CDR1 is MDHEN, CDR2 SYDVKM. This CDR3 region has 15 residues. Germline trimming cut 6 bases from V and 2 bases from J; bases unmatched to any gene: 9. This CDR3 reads CASRKGTVLQETQYF. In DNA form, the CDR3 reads TGTGCCAGCAGAAAGGGGACAGTCCTACAAGAGACCCAGTACTTC.

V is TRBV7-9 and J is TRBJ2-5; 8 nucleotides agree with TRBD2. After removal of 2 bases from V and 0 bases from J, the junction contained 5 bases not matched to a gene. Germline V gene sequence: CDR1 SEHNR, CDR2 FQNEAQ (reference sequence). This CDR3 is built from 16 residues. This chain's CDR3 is CASSLPASGYQETQYF. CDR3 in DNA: TGTGCCAGCAGCTTACCGGCTAGCGGGTACCAAGAGACCCAGTACTTC. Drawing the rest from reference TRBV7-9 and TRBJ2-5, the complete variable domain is DTGVSQNPRHKITKRGQNVTFRCDPISEHNRLYWYRQTLGQGPEFLTYFQNEAQLEKSRLLSDRFSAERPKGSFSTLEIQRTEQGDSAMYLCASSLPASGYQETQYFGPGTRLLVL.

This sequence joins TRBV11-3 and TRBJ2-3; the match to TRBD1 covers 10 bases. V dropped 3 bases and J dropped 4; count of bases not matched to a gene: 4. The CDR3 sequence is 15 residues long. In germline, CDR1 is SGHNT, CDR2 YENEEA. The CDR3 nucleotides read TGTGCCAGCAGCTTGGCCGGGACAGGGGCAGATACGCAGTATTTT. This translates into CASSLAGTGADTQYF.

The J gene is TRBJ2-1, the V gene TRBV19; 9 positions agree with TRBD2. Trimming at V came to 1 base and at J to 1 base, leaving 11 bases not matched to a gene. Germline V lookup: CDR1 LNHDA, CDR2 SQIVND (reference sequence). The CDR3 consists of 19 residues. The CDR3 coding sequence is TGTGCCAGTAGTATAGGAGTAGCGGGAGACCTGTTATCCTACAATGAGCAGTTCTTC. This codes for CASSIGVAGDLLSYNEQFF.

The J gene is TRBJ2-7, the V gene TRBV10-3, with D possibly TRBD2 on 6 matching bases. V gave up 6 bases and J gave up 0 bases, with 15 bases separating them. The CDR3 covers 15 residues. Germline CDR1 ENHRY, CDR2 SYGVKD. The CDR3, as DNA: TGTGCCATCAGCGCTGGACTATCCAGCTCCTACGAGCAGTACTTC. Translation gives CAISAGLSSSYEQYF.

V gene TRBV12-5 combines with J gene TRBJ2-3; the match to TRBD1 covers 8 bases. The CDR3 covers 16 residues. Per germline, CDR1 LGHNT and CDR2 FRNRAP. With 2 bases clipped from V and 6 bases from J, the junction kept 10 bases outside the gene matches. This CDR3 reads CASGLLGTGGADTQYF. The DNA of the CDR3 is TGTGCTAGTGGTTTGCTGGGGACAGGAGGTGCGGATACGCAGTATTTT.

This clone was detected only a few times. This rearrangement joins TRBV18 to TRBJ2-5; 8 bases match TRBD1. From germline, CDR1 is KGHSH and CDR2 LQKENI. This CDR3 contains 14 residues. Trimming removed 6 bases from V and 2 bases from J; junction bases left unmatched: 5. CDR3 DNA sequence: TGTGCCAGCTCCCCGCGGACAGGGCAAGAGACCCAGTACTTC. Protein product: CASSPRTGQETQYF.

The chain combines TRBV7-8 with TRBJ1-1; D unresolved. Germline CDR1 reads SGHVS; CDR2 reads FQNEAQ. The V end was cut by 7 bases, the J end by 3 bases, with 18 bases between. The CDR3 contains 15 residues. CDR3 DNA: TGTGCCAGCACCCCAACGGAGAAGGTTTACACTGAAGCTTTCTTT. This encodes CASTPTEKVYTEAFF.

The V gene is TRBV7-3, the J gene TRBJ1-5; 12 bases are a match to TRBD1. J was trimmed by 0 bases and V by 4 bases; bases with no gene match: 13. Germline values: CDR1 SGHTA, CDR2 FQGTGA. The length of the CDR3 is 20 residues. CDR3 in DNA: TGTGCCAGCAGCTCGAAACCGGGACAGGGGGCTAAGGATAGCAATCAGCCCCAGCATTTT. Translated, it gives CASSSKPGQGAKDSNQPQHF.

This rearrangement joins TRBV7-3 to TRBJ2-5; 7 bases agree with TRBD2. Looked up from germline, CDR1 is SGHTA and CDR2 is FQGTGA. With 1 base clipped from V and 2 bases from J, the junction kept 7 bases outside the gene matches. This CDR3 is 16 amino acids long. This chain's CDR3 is CASSLNGGGNQETQYF. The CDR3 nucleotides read TGTGCCAGCAGCTTAAATGGGGGAGGGAATCAAGAGACCCAGTACTTC.